These T cell receptor beta chains were read from a single sample in a study of blood T cell repertoires in COVID-19. The repertoire was sequenced with immunoSEQ multiplex PCR; TCRdb's copy has only in-frame clones and lacks some. Among about 120,000 clones listed, less than 90% were seen once. Material: PBMCs or T cells enriched from blood (not recorded which). The source of these receptors is a woman younger than 45 who had recovered from COVID-19. CDR3s include the opening cysteine and the closing phenylalanine or tryptophan. A D gene is named only where the DNA matches it firmly. Expanded clones get a size class; other rows say once, few or many, or leave the size out.

clone size	V gene	D gene	J gene	CDR3 length	CDR3 protein	CDR3 DNA
NA	TRBV24-1	TRBD1	TRBJ1-2	15	CATSDTGAPEYGYTF	TGTGCCACCAGTGATACAGGGGCCCCCGAGTATGGCTACACCTTC
NA	TRBV4-1	NA	TRBJ2-2	15	CASSQGLQNTGELFF	TGCGCCAGCAGTCAGGGACTCCAGAACACCGGGGAGCTGTTTTTT
NA	TRBV27	TRBD1	TRBJ2-7	14	CASSLDWTGPVASF	TGTGCCAGCAGTTTAGATTGGACAGGGCCGGTCGCTTCTTTC
NA	TRBV24-1	NA	TRBJ1-1	13	CATRMTGNTEAFF	TGTGCCACCAGGATGACTGGGAACACTGAAGCTTTCTTT
NA	TRBV7-2	TRBD1	TRBJ2-3	14	CASSLMTGVGTQYF	TGTGCCAGCAGCTTGATGACAGGGGTCGGTACGCAGTATTTT
NA	TRBV15	NA	TRBJ1-6	14	CATSRDPENSPLHF	TGTGCCACCAGCAGAGATCCCGAGAATTCACCCCTCCACTTT
NA	TRBV28	TRBD1	TRBJ2-7	16	CASSPTRTGHAYEQYF	TGTGCCAGCAGCCCTACCAGGACAGGGCACGCCTACGAGCAGTACTTC
few	TRBV15	NA	TRBJ1-1	16	CATSRDSLGRGTEAFF	TGTGCCACCAGCAGAGATTCGCTCGGGAGAGGGACTGAAGCTTTCTTT
NA	TRBV5-1	TRBD2	TRBJ2-1	17	CASSGRLAGGPYNEQFF	TGCGCCAGCAGCGGCAGGTTAGCGGGAGGGCCTTACAATGAGCAGTTCTTC
NA	TRBV4-3	TRBD2	TRBJ2-3	17	CASSQGTSGRMIDTQYF	TGCGCCAGCAGCCAAGGAACTAGCGGGAGAATGATAGATACGCAGTATTTT
NA	TRBV4-3	TRBD1	TRBJ2-6	16	CASSRDRVSGANVLTF	TGCGCCAGCAGCCGGGACAGGGTGTCTGGGGCCAACGTCCTGACTTTC
NA	TRBV27	TRBD1	TRBJ2-7	18	CASSLKVGGSGQIYEQYF	TGTGCCAGCAGTTTAAAGGTAGGGGGCAGCGGACAAATCTACGAGCAGTACTTC
NA	TRBV2	NA	TRBJ1-1	15	CASRGANREYTEAFF	TGTGCCAGCAGGGGGGCCAACAGGGAGTACACTGAAGCTTTCTTT
NA	TRBV2	TRBD2	TRBJ2-1	14	CAADVGTNYNEQFF	TGTGCCGCCGACGTTGGGACTAACTACAATGAGCAGTTCTTC
NA	TRBV27	NA	TRBJ1-4	12	CASSLGGGRLFF	TGTGCCAGCAGTTTGGGGGGGGGAAGACTGTTTTTT
NA	TRBV10-3	TRBD1	TRBJ2-7	15	CAISGRDRDYYEQYF	TGTGCCATCAGTGGCCGGGACAGGGACTACTACGAGCAGTACTTC
NA	TRBV4-1	NA	TRBJ1-5	17	CASSQRAGPSEEQPQHF	TGCGCCAGCAGCCAACGAGCGGGCCCCTCTGAGGAGCAGCCCCAGCATTTT
NA	TRBV28	TRBD1	TRBJ1-2	15	CASSLGDRDSYGYTF	TGTGCCAGCAGTTTAGGAGACCGGGACAGCTATGGCTACACCTTC
NA	TRBV7-5	NA	TRBJ1-5	16	CVRSLAIRYSHQPQHF	TGTGTCAGAAGCTTAGCGATTCGATACAGCCATCAGCCCCAGCATTTT
NA	TRBV13	TRBD2	TRBJ2-1	19	CASSLSVFSGRVNYNEQFF	TGTGCCAGCAGCTTATCTGTCTTTAGCGGGAGGGTGAACTACAATGAGCAGTTCTTC
NA	TRBV6-1	TRBD2	TRBJ2-3	18	CASSDLGLAGGSTDTQYF	TGTGCCAGCAGTGACCTGGGACTAGCGGGAGGGAGCACAGATACGCAGTATTTT
NA	TRBV18	NA	TRBJ2-3	15	CASSPAGASTDTQYF	TGTGCCAGCTCACCGGCAGGGGCCTCCACAGATACGCAGTATTTT
once	TRBV27	NA	TRBJ1-5	13	CASRRGTYQPQHF	TGTGCCAGCAGACGGGGGACCTATCAGCCCCAGCATTTT
NA	TRBV5-4	TRBD1	TRBJ1-4	14	CASSHDRVNEKLFF	TGTGCCAGCAGCCACGACAGGGTAAATGAAAAACTGTTTTTT
few	TRBV11-2	NA	TRBJ2-7	11	CASRQAGEQYF	TGTGCCAGCAGACAAGCGGGCGAGCAGTACTTC
once	TRBV30	TRBD1	TRBJ1-2	14	CAWSFRDRNYGYTF	TGTGCCTGGAGTTTCCGGGACAGGAACTATGGCTACACCTTC
NA	TRBV7-2	NA	TRBJ2-5	17	CASSLGGLAMRGETQYF	TGTGCCAGCAGCTTAGGTGGGCTAGCGATGAGGGGAGAGACCCAGTACTTC
NA	TRBV11-2	TRBD2	TRBJ2-6	18	CASSRLAGGRAGANVLTF	TGTGCCAGCAGCCGACTAGCGGGAGGTCGGGCTGGGGCCAACGTCCTGACTTTC
NA	TRBV2	TRBD1	TRBJ1-6	15	CASSAPGTGYSPLHF	TGTGCCAGCAGTGCCCCCGGGACAGGCTATTCACCCCTCCACTTT
NA	TRBV30	NA	TRBJ2-7	13	CAWSRNRGYEQYF	TGTGCCTGGAGTAGAAATCGCGGCTACGAGCAGTACTTC
NA	TRBV19	NA	TRBJ2-7	14	CASSPTQKSYEQYF	TGTGCCAGTAGTCCCACCCAGAAGTCCTACGAGCAGTACTTC
NA	TRBV5-6	NA	TRBJ1-5	14	CASSLASANQPQHF	TGTGCCAGCAGCTTGGCCAGCGCGAATCAGCCCCAGCATTTT
NA	TRBV18	TRBD1	TRBJ2-1	13	CASSRDSQKEQFF	TGTGCCAGCTCCCGGGACAGTCAAAAGGAGCAGTTCTTC
NA	TRBV19	TRBD1	TRBJ1-6	15	CASSTRTGGNSPLHF	TGTGCCAGTAGTACCCGGACAGGGGGTAATTCACCCCTCCACTTT
NA	TRBV28	TRBD2	TRBJ2-7	15	CASRPKIGGFYEQYF	TGTGCCAGCAGGCCAAAAATCGGGGGGTTTTACGAGCAGTACTTC
NA	TRBV19	NA	TRBJ1-1	14	CASTPTVMNTEAFF	TGTGCCAGTACCCCAACAGTGATGAACACTGAAGCTTTCTTT
once	TRBV7-2	TRBD1	TRBJ1-5	19	CASSLVGTGGLISNQPQHF	TGTGCCAGCAGCTTAGTGGGGACAGGGGGCTTAATAAGCAATCAGCCCCAGCATTTT
NA	TRBV6-6	NA	TRBJ2-7	15	CASSFGTKGSYEQYF	TGTGCCAGCAGTTTCGGGACAAAGGGTTCCTACGAGCAGTACTTC
NA	TRBV4-3	NA	TRBJ2-3	15	CASSQGSGPLDTQYF	TGCGCCAGCAGCCAAGGGAGCGGACCTTTAGATACGCAGTATTTT
NA	TRBV6-5	NA	TRBJ2-5	12	CASRSLRKTQYF	TGTGCCAGCAGGAGCCTTCGAAAGACCCAGTACTTC
NA	TRBV4-3	TRBD2	TRBJ2-2	13	CASRPSGTGELFF	TGCGCCAGCAGGCCTAGCGGCACCGGGGAGCTGTTTTTT
NA	TRBV29-1	TRBD1	TRBJ1-2	12	CSVGQGSYGYTF	TGCAGCGTAGGACAGGGGTCCTATGGCTACACCTTC
NA	TRBV29-1	NA	TRBJ2-7	13	CSVTADSPYEQYF	TGCAGCGTTACCGCCGACAGCCCCTACGAGCAGTACTTC
few	TRBV28	NA	TRBJ2-7	18	CASSLFVMGQGINHEQYF	TGTGCCAGCAGTTTATTCGTTATGGGGCAGGGGATAAACCACGAGCAGTACTTC
NA	TRBV28	NA	TRBJ2-1	13	CASSEGQLLGQFF	TGTGCCAGCAGTGAAGGACAGCTTTTGGGGCAGTTCTTC
NA	TRBV10-3	TRBD1	TRBJ2-1	15	CAISGGNRGGGEQFF	TGTGCCATCAGTGGGGGAAACAGGGGCGGCGGTGAGCAGTTCTTC
few	TRBV4-2	TRBD2	TRBJ2-6	18	CASSQGTSGLSGANVLTF	TGTGCCAGCAGCCAAGGGACTAGCGGACTCTCTGGGGCCAACGTCCTGACTTTC